This T cell receptor (beta chain) was obtained from a study of cytomegalovirus exposure and HLA in healthy donors (dated by TCRdb to about 2017). In the study overall: According to an earlier analysis of around 600 of the donors, roughly 180 million T cells yielded 90 million to 140 million unique TCR beta sequences and 276 Gb of sequence data. An early release covering more than 500 HLA-typed donors comprised about 300 gigabases of sequencing data and tens of millions of unique TCR sequences. The genetic ancestry cluster associated with self-reported Caucasian donors included approximately 85% of the roughly 410 genotyped donors. The study was designed to test whether signatures of past pathogen exposure could be identified by cataloging public T cell receptors. The T cell repertoires of under 700 subjects were profiled by immunosequencing and related to cytomegalovirus serostatus. In addition to the first cohort of 666 subjects, a separate validation cohort of around 110 different subjects was used. To predict cytomegalovirus infection status, the study combined high-throughput TCR immunosequencing, statistical association of individual TCRs with disease status, and machine learning. A later analysis re-analyzed previously published TCR beta repertoires from 500 to 700 donors and added high-resolution HLA genotyping to study TCR occurrence patterns. Rather than drawing on any new phenotypic data, the later analysis identified candidate immune exposures from TCR beta sequences and the way those sequences occurred across donors. An earlier analysis of more than 450 of the donors used high-throughput TCR beta sequencing to judge whether each TCR beta V gene segment behaved as functional or pseudogenic. Alongside the repertoire data, information on donor age, sex, ethnicity and CMV serostatus was compiled. In a later genetic analysis, genome-wide SNP genotypes for 398 of the 666 donors were used, and that subset was treated as a discovery cohort. All discovery cohort repertoires had been generated on a single sequencing platform. Class I and class II HLA loci were covered by the typing at four-digit resolution. Typing coverage differed by locus: A, B, C, DRB1 and DQB1 were typed in about 629-640 donors, DQA1 in 500 to 550, DPA1 in 600 to 610, and DPB1 in 472. Because of strong linkage in the cohort, four to six DR-DQ haplotypes were treated as single units for association and clustering. Across approximately 420 genotyped donors of the cohort, an average of approximately 240,000 unique TCR beta nucleotide sequences per donor were sequenced, and roughly 17% of those sequences were non-productive. The investigation overall reported the following: Because some donors lacked HLA typing at each locus, the association tests relied only on the typed subset. A further reported finding was that TCR beta sequences accurately predicted the HLA-A and HLA-B alleles for most subjects in the first cohort. In both the original and validation cohorts, the classifier was reported to diagnose cytomegalovirus status with high specificity and sensitivity. According to a later analysis, TCR association rates differed among HLA loci, with DRB1 alleles showing the most associated TCRs and HLA-C alleles showing the fewest. Linkage disequilibrium might explain the correlated functional status among segregating V segments, but an unknown experimental factor could not be ruled out. A later genetic analysis reported fewer N-insertions in productive TCRs among donors in an Asian-associated ancestry cluster than the approximately 700-donor mean. In a later analysis, HLA-associated TCR beta chains were found to be more clonally expanded and to have lower generation probabilities than equally common non-associated chains. Three of the identified cytomegalovirus-associated TCR beta chains were confirmed in vitro to be specific for cytomegalovirus antigens. Because counts were too low, some 17 rarely observed V segments, including chromosome 9 orphons, were excluded from the earlier analysis of 500 to 700 of the donors. While some public TCRs were present in many individuals, most TCR sequences turned up only very rarely across donors. At a false discovery rate of 0.05, a later analysis linked around 15,000 TCR beta sequences to specific HLA alleles. A later genetic analysis associated a missense DCLRE1C variant with V-gene and J-gene trimming of TCR beta chains, and an independent cohort replicated the association. Assigning TCR associations to individual alleles was difficult when HLA alleles, especially DR and DQ, strongly co-occurred. The study gave a list of over 150 TCR beta chains associated with cytomegalovirus. Because the 87-base-pair reads could not distinguish some IMGT-functional V segments, including TRBV6-2 and TRBV6-3, those segments were excluded. Roughly uniform sequencing depth across donors was assumed in presence/absence analyses, although this assumption may not hold. The sequencing pipeline was judged likely to have produced a cluster of highly shared sequence variants as a technical artifact. Broadly in line with IMGT annotations, most TCR beta V segments showed up in productive rearrangements about 87% or about 30% of the time in an earlier analysis of 450 to 600 of the donors. For the cohort, immune exposure information was limited to CMV serostatus. In this cohort, only TCR beta chains were sequenced, and detectable features were limited by the absence of alpha or paired-chain data. The authors suggested that the approach could potentially be extended to other disease states and immunological phenotypes. Most CMV-associated TCR beta chains appeared to be HLA-restricted in a later analysis, and the HLA associations seemed to be driven largely by CMV exposure. According to a later analysis, parvovirus B19, influenza, CMV and Epstein-Barr virus appeared linked to several top co-occurrence clusters.

Trimming leaves V shorter by 0 bases and J shorter by 8 bases, with the junction holding 6 bases beyond the gene matches. Per the germline V gene, SGDLS is the CDR1 and YYNGEE is the CDR2. The cysteine opens and the phenylalanine closes a CDR3 of 15 amino acids. Only the CDR3 part of the read is kept: 45 bases, read in frame from the first base. The library was prepared using the immunoSEQ multiplex PCR assay. A mixture of 60 forward primers for TCR Vbeta segments and 13 reverse primers for TCR Jbeta segments was used in the multiplex PCR. Amplification of the CDR3 region of rearranged TCR beta genes was performed with a multiplex PCR assay on genomic DNA. The Illumina HiSeq System was used to sequence the amplified TCR beta libraries as 87-base-pair reads. The authors' pipeline ran thus. A later analysis counted tens of millions of unique TCR beta chains across the 650 to 800 repertoires, and roughly 11 million of these chains were shared by at least two donors. A nearest-neighbor algorithm error-corrected the raw reads and collapsed the reads into unique sequences, merging closely related sequences to remove PCR and sequencing errors. To assign V, D and J gene segments, CDR3 sequences were aligned to IMGT reference sequences. Each retained sequence needed at least a six-nucleotide match to both a V gene segment and a J gene segment. Rearrangements were called productive when the CDR3 lacked stop codons and stayed in frame with V and J; all others were non-productive. CDR3 was defined according to IMGT convention as the region running from the second conserved V-encoded cysteine to the conserved J-encoded phenylalanine. The earlier analysis of 500 to 750 of the donors excluded any sequence lacking an unambiguous match to a single V gene segment. In an earlier analysis of more than 500 of the donors, a V segment was called functional when productive rearrangements were above 56.7%, and segregating when the standard deviation between donors exceeded 5%. A statistical classification framework was built for diagnosing cytomegalovirus status from the catalog of TCR beta chain sequences. A later analysis assigned V and J genes by comparing TCR nucleotide sequences with IMGT/GENE-DB human TR gene sequences. Using the TCRdist pipeline, a later analysis assigned CDR3 sequences along with most-parsimonious VDJ recombination scenarios. A later analysis defined each TCR beta chain by its CDR3 amino acid sequence plus V-gene family, and excluded reads lacking a unique V-gene family. A later analysis removed 592 highly shared, low-generation-probability nucleotide sequences to deal with suspected cross-contamination and a sequencing artifact. A later analysis calculated a clonal expansion index for each public chain from normalized within-repertoire ranks of inferred template counts. In a later analysis, generation probabilities were computed using a VDJ recombination model fitted to out-of-frame rearrangements, and the results were checked against IGoR. A later analysis scored TCR-TCR, TCR-HLA and TCR-CMV co-occurrence with hypergeometric tests, applying a repertoire-size bias correction to TCR pairs. False discovery rates were estimated in a later analysis by permuting HLA or CMV assignments 20 times. A later analysis grouped co-occurring TCRs with DBSCAN, adding TCRdist sequence similarity when clustering within HLA-allele-positive subsets. Repertoires with fewer than 30,000 or more than 120,000 public chains, plus five repertoires with anomalous nucleotide sharing, were excluded from co-occurrence clustering. The table comes from immuneACCESS by way of TCRdb, which keeps in-frame sequences with V and J called. Part of the clones is missing from these tables; in studies checked, under half for an unresolved V gene and the rest for unknown reasons. V and J calls and clone size are copied from that table; D and trimming were computed from the DNA. For this sample there are some 160,000 clones; 65% to 85% appear just once. The ten largest account for approximately 2.5% of the sample.

As to this clone: Its antigen is still unknown. No base quality information exists; no much larger clone differs at one position.

The cohort consisted of 650 to 700 healthy bone marrow donors. At the time of sampling, all cohort members were nominally healthy, though unrecorded immune exposures were likely present. The donor tested CMV seronegative and was one of the 352 seronegative cohort members. A peripheral blood sample was provided by each donor, and peripheral blood mononuclear cells were used for TCR beta sequencing. Genomic DNA was extracted from the blood cell samples with the Qiagen DNeasy Blood Extraction Kit. This chain joins TRBV9 to TRBJ2-1, with 9 bases in between that match TRBD1. Sequencing was carried out using PBMCs. This receptor was taken from a man in his 60s in good health and CMV-seronegative. The CDR3 reads as follows: CASSVEGTGPHEQFF. In nucleotides, the sequence is TGTGCCAGCAGCGTAGAGGGGACAGGGCCACATGAGCAGTTCTTC.